Following are 9 T cell receptor beta chains from one sample sequenced in a study of a mutant IDH1 vaccine in newly diagnosed glioma (dated by TCRdb to about 2021). These receptors have no identified antigens. To prepare the library, the immunoSEQ multiplex PCR assay was applied. Not all clones reach the TCRdb copy of this immuneACCESS table, which keeps in-frame sequences only. Checked studies attribute under half of the gap to unresolved V genes and leave the rest unexplained. For this sample the table gives approximately 50,000 clones, of which about nine tenths were detected only once. In total, the top ten clones hold around 1.3% of the sample. What the time point label conveys for this sample: week 23, last vaccination. Each vaccine dose, consisting of 300 ug of a 20-mer mutant IDH1 peptide in Montanide, was administered subcutaneously with topical imiquimod. The sample in question was PBMCs, obtained from a glioma patient whose treatment included an IDH1 peptide vaccine. The receptors stem from a man between 35 and 55 years old with glioma.

V usage is TRBV11-2 and J usage is TRBJ1-1; TRBD1 might be the D (6 bases). Germline V gives CDR1 SGHAT, CDR2 FQNNGV. Trimming cost V 6 bases and J 5 bases, with 19 bases left between them. This CDR3 comprises 15 residues. CDR3 DNA: TGTGCCAGCAGGAGAGAGCAGGGGCGGTGGACTGAAGCTTTCTTT. It codes for CASRREQGRWTEAFF. The whole variable domain, remainder taken from reference TRBV11-2 and TRBJ1-1, is EAGVAQSPRYKIIEKRQSVAFWCNPISGHATLYWYQQILGQGPKLLIQFQNNGVVDDSQLPKDRFSAERLKGVDSTLKIQPAKLEDSAVYLCASRREQGRWTEAFFGQGTRLTVV.

This chain joins TRBV15 and TRBJ2-1; 10 bases agree with TRBD1. With V trimmed by 4 bases and J by 9 bases, 6 bases remained unmatched. Germline lookup yields CDR1 LNHNV and CDR2 YYDKDF (reference sequence). This CDR3 region has 14 residues. CDR3: CATSIRQGASEQFF. The CDR3 bases are TGTGCCACCAGCATCCGACAGGGGGCAAGTGAGCAGTTCTTC.

V and J are TRBV28 and TRBJ1-2; 11 nucleotides agree with TRBD1. Germline lookup yields CDR1 MDHEN and CDR2 SYDVKM. This CDR3 is 14 amino acids long. The J segment lost 2 bases and the V segment lost 8 bases, leaving 4 bases of the junction unmatched. As DNA, the CDR3 is TGTGCCAGCCGGACAGGGGGCGCCAACTATGGCTACACCTTC. Its protein product is CASRTGGANYGYTF.

The chain carries TRBV6-5 and TRBJ1-1; D is perhaps TRBD1 (5 bases). V shed 0 bases and J shed 6 bases, with 8 bases lying between them. From germline, CDR1 is MNHEY and CDR2 SVGAGI. The CDR3 runs 13 residues. The CDR3 here is CASSYSRDSEAFF. The CDR3 DNA reads TGTGCCAGCAGTTACTCCAGGGATTCTGAAGCTTTCTTT.

A note on this clone: This sample includes further DNA sequences coding for the same CDR3. This chain joins TRBV5-1 and TRBJ1-4, with D uncertain. CDR3 length equals 16 residues. Germline V gene lookup returns CDR1 SGHRS and CDR2 YFSETQ. The V gene lost 3 bases and the J gene lost 4 bases, with 16 bases spanning the gap. The CDR3 region has the DNA TGCGCCAGCAGCTCCGGCCGGCGGTCTAATAATGAAAAACTGTTTTTT. Translated: CASSSGRRSNNEKLFF.

In DNA, the CDR3 is TGTGCCAGCAGCTTGGCCCCCGGGGGCGAGCAGTACTTC. Protein sequence: CASSLAPGGEQYF. The chain combines TRBV5-4 with TRBJ2-7; possible D gene TRBD2, 6 bases. The germline V gene has CDR1 SGHNT and CDR2 YYREEE (reference sequence). V was clipped by 0 bases and J by 6 bases, with 10 bases between them. The CDR3 spans 13 residues.

The chain has TRBV16 and TRBJ1-5; tentative D call: TRBD1 (6 bases). The germline V gene encodes CDR1 KGHSY and CDR2 FQNENV. Trimming removed 0 bases at V and 6 bases at J, with 12 bases between. CDR3 length: 15 amino acids. CDR3 loop: CASSQSLRGGQPQHF. CDR3 in DNA: TGTGCCAGCAGCCAATCGTTGAGGGGGGGTCAGCCCCAGCATTTT.

This clone is a singleton in its sample. The V gene is TRBV19, the J gene TRBJ2-7, with 9 bases that match TRBD1. Germline lookup yields CDR1 LNHDA and CDR2 SQIVND (reference sequence). Trimming removed 4 bases from V and 3 bases from J; junction bases left unmatched: 1. This CDR3 contains 13 residues. The CDR3 DNA reads as TGTGCCAGTAGTACGGGACAGGGCTACGAGCAGTACTTC. Translating gives CASSTGQGYEQYF.

The V and J genes are TRBV2 and TRBJ2-7, with 10 bases lining up with TRBD1. The CDR3 spans 13 residues. Germline loops: CDR1 SNHLY, CDR2 FYNNEI. The V and J ends lost 6 bases and 4 bases, in that order; junction bases with no gene match: 3. CDR3 region: CASRGTGVYEQYF. CDR3 coding DNA: TGTGCCAGCAGAGGGACAGGGGTATACGAGCAGTACTTC.